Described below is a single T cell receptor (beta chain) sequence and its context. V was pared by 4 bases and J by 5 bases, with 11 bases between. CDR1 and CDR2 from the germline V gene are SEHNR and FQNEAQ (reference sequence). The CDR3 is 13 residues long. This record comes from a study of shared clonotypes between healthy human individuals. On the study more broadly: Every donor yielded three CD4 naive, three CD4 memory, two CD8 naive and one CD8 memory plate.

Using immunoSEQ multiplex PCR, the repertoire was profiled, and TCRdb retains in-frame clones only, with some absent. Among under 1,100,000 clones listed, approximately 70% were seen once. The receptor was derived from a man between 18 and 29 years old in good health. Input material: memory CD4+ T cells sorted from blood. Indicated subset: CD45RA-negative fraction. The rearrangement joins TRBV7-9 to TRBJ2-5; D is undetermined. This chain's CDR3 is CASSSNFGETQYF. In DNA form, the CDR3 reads TGTGCCAGCAGCTCAAATTTTGGGGAGACCCAGTACTTC.